This TCR beta chain was identified during a study of blood T cell repertoires in COVID-19. On the study more broadly: Specimens from acute and convalescent COVID-19 originated in the United States, Italy and Spain. PBMCs, B-cell-depleted T cells, or T cells were the source of the cDNA or gDNA that made up the material.

V gave up 2 bases and J gave up 0 bases, with 12 bases separating them. This CDR3 region has 15 residues. Germline CDR1 is SGDLS and CDR2 is YYNGEE. Those enrolled, adults aged about 18 to 95 years, came from roughly 23 US areas. Using immunoSEQ multiplex PCR, the repertoire was profiled, and TCRdb retains in-frame clones only, with some absent. The repertoire includes 300,000 to 400,000 clones, approximately 90% of them detected once, and approximately 1% sits in the top ten. This chain links TRBV9 with TRBJ2-7; D may be TRBD2 (7 bases). The specimen sequenced was PBMCs or T cells enriched from blood (not recorded which). This TCR derives from a woman between 25 and 40 years old with acute COVID-19. The CDR3 is CASSVGASGSYEQYF. CDR3 DNA: TGTGCCAGCAGCGTGGGGGCTAGCGGCTCCTACGAGCAGTACTTC.